The entry below describes one T cell receptor (beta chain). The data originate from a study of CXCR4 blockade with PD-1 therapy in pancreatic cancer. The archived tumor blocks came from patients without neoadjuvant therapy before resection. This CDR3 has 14 amino acids. Germline V CDR1 and CDR2: MNHGY, SAAAGT. The ends lost 5 bases at V and 14 bases at J; junction bases unmatched: 12. Measured with immunoSEQ multiplex PCR; TCRdb has only the in-frame clones, and not every one. The repertoire has approximately 2,300 clones, 30% to 40% of them found once; the top ten carry 15%. This TCR came from a human donor with pancreatic ductal adenocarcinoma. Sequenced material: tumor tissue. This rearrangement joins TRBV6-8 to TRBJ1-6; 7 nucleotides align to TRBD1. CDR3 region: CASSQRDSLSTLHF. CDR3 DNA sequence: TGTGCCAGCAGTCAACGGGACAGCCTTTCCACCCTCCACTTT.